What follows is one T cell receptor (beta chain) and its context. No cognate antigen has been identified for it. Per-base qualities were not stored, and no clone one base away is much larger. This entry belongs to a study of blood T cell repertoires in COVID-19 (dated by TCRdb to 2019 to 2021). Regarding the complete study: Samples covering the acute and convalescent phases of COVID-19 were provided by collaborators in the United States, Italy and Spain. The material from the prospective study consisted of cDNA or gDNA derived from T cells, B-cell-depleted T cells, or PBMCs. Subjects who had been exposed to COVID-19, were actively infected with it, or had recovered from it provided the deeply sampled blood TCRbeta repertoires that made up the dataset. A freely available public database, intended as a resource for researchers studying the immune response to SARS-CoV-2, is where the repertoires were released. Samples came from the ongoing ImmuneRACE study (first 160 participants) plus 1,254 subjects from 6 global collaborators. A de-identified subject ID, COVID-19 status, age in years and sex were almost always included in the sample metadata. Where HLA class I and class II types were available, the types were taken from metadata supplied by the sample provider, not from assay-based typing.

One collaborating source in Seattle enrolled patients while the patients were actively infected and followed the patients over time throughout the course of disease. Whole blood was collected in K2EDTA tubes by collaborating institutions according to the institutions' own protocols. For TCRbeta analysis, collaborator samples were shipped as frozen whole blood, as isolated PBMCs, or as DNA extracted from either sample type. Study-level results and caveats: The amount of clinical and demographic metadata varied by source and participant and was provided uncurated.

The V end gives up 1 base and the J end 4 bases, leaving 4 bases in the junction not matched to a gene. The CDR3 sequence holds 16 residues, the cysteine and phenylalanine included. Just CDR3 DNA is preserved here, 48 bases in frame from base 1. The germline V gene provides CDR1 SGDLS and CDR2 YYNGEE. The immunoSEQ Assay, a bias-controlled multiplex PCR, was used to amplify TCRbeta CDR3 regions from genomic DNA. Concerning the study's data processing: The number of nucleated cells in each sample was estimated by amplification of reference gene primers within the assay. To quantify the absolute abundance of each unique TCRbeta CDR3 rearrangement, sequence reads were collapsed and filtered. Productive Simpson clonality was computed per sample as the square root of Simpson's diversity index over productive rearrangements. The immuneACCESS repertoire file appears here via TCRdb, limited to in-frame rearrangements. These files lack a portion of the clones; in checked studies, under half of the deficit traces to unresolved V genes, and the cause of the others is not known. For V, J and clone size, that table is used; D and trimming come from the DNA. Within this sample are 300,000 to 450,000 clones, with around 90% of them counted one time only. Around 3% of the sample goes to the ten largest clones.

This receptor chain uses TRBV9 and TRBJ2-1, with 11 junctional bases fitting TRBD2. Sequencing was performed on peripheral blood. The sequence came from a woman younger than 45 with COVID-19, enrolled during active disease. CDR3 region: CASSVSRLAGYNEQFF. The DNA reads as follows: TGTGCCAGCAGCGTATCGCGACTAGCGGGATACAATGAGCAGTTCTTC.